This T cell receptor beta chain originates from a study of blood T cell repertoires in COVID-19. Study-wide background: Samples came from the United States, Italy and Spain, spanning acute and convalescent COVID-19. Sources were T cells, B-cell-depleted T cells, or PBMCs; the material itself was cDNA or gDNA.

In the original analysis: The assay estimated nucleated cells by amplifying reference gene primers. The method was immunoSEQ multiplex PCR; TCRdb's version includes in-frame clones alone and lacks a portion of them. V, J and clone size derive from that table, while D and trimming were established from the DNA sequence. Of roughly 80,000 clones in the sample, 90% are singletons; the top ten hold 16%. The sample comprised peripheral blood. The receptor's source is an elderly woman with active or convalescent COVID-19.

The CDR3 bases are TGCGCCAGCAGCCGGGACAGGGGGCCCTACGAGCAGTACTTC. It is translated as CASSRDRGPYEQYF. This chain connects TRBV4-3 to TRBJ2-7, with 12 bases fitting TRBD1. The ends lost 4 bases at V and 2 bases at J; junction bases unmatched: 0. Germline loops: CDR1 LGHNA, CDR2 YSLEER. The CDR3 spans 14 residues.